The clone carrying this T cell receptor beta chain was counted at least ten times. Amplified regions were TCR beta CDR3 sequences from RNA transcripts. Researchers ran a first-round RT-PCR on the TCR CDR3 using the HTBI primer set. TCRdb re-derived calls from the multiplex PCR reads in MiXCR, one entry per CDR3 protein. The sample gives around 690,000 distinct CDR3 sequences, about a fifth of which show up once; 34% is in the top ten. Thyroid ultrasound, orbital computed tomography, clinical symptoms, and serum thyroxine and TRAb underpinned diagnoses. The data belong to a study of T cells in Graves' hyperthyroidism and ophthalmopathy. Study summary: Peripheral blood was taken when the disease was first diagnosed, before any treatment began.

The CDR3 has 14 residues. Trimming removed 4 bases from V and 7 bases from J, with 14 bases in between. CDR1 and CDR2 (germline): SGHTA, FQGTGA. The J gene is TRBJ2-1, the V gene TRBV7-3, with D perhaps matching TRBD1 (5 bases). The sequenced material came from blood. The source is a young man with Graves' ophthalmopathy. DNA of the CDR3: TGTGCCAGCAGCTCGCCGGACAACGCGAATGAGCAGTTCTTC. This translates into CASSSPDNANEQFF.